The TCR beta chain described here comes from a study of shared clonotypes between healthy human individuals. This table comes from immunoSEQ multiplex PCR, and its TCRdb copy is limited to in-frame clones, with some not included. The table shows about 1 million clones, with around four fifths occurring only once. Trimming cost V 4 bases and J 3 bases, with 14 bases left between them. Germline V gene lookup returns CDR1 SGHRS and CDR2 YFSETQ. CDR3 length equals 14 residues. The receptor was isolated from a young man in good health. What was sequenced was memory CD4+ T cells sorted from blood. Subset meaning: CD45RA-negative fraction. The chain couples TRBV5-1 to TRBJ2-7; D possibly corresponds to TRBD1 (5 bases). CDR3 protein: CASSPSGQDYEQYF. The CDR3, as DNA: TGCGCCAGCAGCCCTTCAGGGCAAGACTACGAGCAGTACTTC.